This T cell receptor beta chain was found in a study of response to subunit inactivated influenza vaccine. TCRdb re-called the RT-PCR reads through MiXCR, storing one row per CDR3 protein. The sample carries about half a million distinct CDR3 sequences, about 25% recorded once. Study observations and caveats: The authors proposed limited new T cell recruitment per seasonal influenza vaccination.

V lost 6 bases and J lost 8; bases outside the gene matches: 13. The CDR3 is made up of 15 amino acids. The germline V gene has CDR1 MNHEY and CDR2 SVGEGT. On this clonotype itself: Its specificity is unknown.

This sequence joins TRBV6-2 or TRBV6-3 and TRBJ1-2, with 9 nucleotides matching TRBD1. The sequencing here drew on CD4+ T cells sorted from PBMCs, taken about 5 days after vaccination. This TCR was sampled from a man in his fifties who received an inactivated influenza vaccine. CDR3 residues: CASSRDRDQAGGYTF. For the CDR3, the DNA is TGTGCCAGCAGCCGGGACAGGGATCAAGCAGGAGGCTACACCTTC.